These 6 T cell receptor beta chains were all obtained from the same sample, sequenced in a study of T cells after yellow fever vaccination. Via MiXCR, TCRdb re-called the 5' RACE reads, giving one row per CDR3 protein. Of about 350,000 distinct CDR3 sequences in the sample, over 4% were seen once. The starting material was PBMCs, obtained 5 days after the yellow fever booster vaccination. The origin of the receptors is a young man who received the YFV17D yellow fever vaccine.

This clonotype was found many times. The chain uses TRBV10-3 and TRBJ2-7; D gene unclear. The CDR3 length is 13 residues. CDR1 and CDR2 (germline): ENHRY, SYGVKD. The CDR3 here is CASGAVIAYEQYF. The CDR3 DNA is TGTGCAAGTGGAGCAGTTATAGCCTACGAGCAGTACTTC.

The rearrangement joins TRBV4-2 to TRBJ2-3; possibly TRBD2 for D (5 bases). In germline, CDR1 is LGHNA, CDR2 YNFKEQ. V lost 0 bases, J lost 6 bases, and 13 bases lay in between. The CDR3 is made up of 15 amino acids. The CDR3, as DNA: TGTGCCAGCAGCCAAGAGGCCCATCCGGGGGATACGCAGTATTTT. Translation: CASSQEAHPGDTQYF.

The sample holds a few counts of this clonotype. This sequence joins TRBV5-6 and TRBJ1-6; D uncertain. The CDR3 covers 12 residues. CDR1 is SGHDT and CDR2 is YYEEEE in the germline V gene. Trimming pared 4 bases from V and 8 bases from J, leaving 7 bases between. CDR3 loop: CASSVDYSPLHF. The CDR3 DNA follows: TGTGCCAGCAGCGTTGACTATTCACCCCTCCACTTT.

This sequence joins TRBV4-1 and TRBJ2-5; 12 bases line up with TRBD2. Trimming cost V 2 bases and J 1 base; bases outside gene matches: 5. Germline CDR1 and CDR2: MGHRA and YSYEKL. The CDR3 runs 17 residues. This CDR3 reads CASSQRTSGDLQETQYF. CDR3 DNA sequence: TGCGCCAGCAGCCAACGGACTAGCGGGGACCTCCAAGAGACCCAGTACTTC.

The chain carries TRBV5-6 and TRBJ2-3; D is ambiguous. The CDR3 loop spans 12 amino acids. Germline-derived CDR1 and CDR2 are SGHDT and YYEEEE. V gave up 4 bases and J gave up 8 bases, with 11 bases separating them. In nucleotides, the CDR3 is TGTGCCAGCAGCCTAGACGACGGTACGCAGTATTTT. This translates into CASSLDDGTQYF.

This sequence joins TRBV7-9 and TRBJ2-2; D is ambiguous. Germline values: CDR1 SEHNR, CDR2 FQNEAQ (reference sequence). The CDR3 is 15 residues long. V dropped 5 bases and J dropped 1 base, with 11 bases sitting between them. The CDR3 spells CASSIGTLNTGELFF. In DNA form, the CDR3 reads TGTGCCAGCAGCATAGGTACACTGAACACCGGGGAGCTGTTTTTT.